The rows below give T cell receptor beta chains drawn from one sample of a study of beta chain features in type 1 diabetes. This table comes from immunoSEQ multiplex PCR, and its TCRdb copy is limited to in-frame clones, with some not included. The data hold about 130,000 clones, with 9% to 9.5% observed a single time. Input material: central memory CD4+ T cells from blood. These receptors were taken from a man between 18 and 35 years old in good health. The CDR3 runs from the conserved cysteine through the conserved F or W. Each record gives: D gene, V gene, clone size, J gene, CDR3 DNA, CDR3 protein. The D gene is left open where the match is weak. The size of a clone is reported for some rows only, either as once, few or many, or as a class for expanded clones.

TRBD1,TRBV18,.,TRBJ2-7,TGTGCCAGCTCACCTGGGACAGGGGCCTACGAGCAGTACTTC,CASSPGTGAYEQYF
.,TRBV14,.,TRBJ2-7,TGTGCCAGCAGCCAAGACGGGGGAGTTTACGAGCAGTACTTC,CASSQDGGVYEQYF
TRBD1,TRBV30,few,TRBJ2-7,TGTGCCTGGAGCGGGGACAGGGCGCACGAGCAGTACTTC,CAWSGDRAHEQYF
.,TRBV5-4,.,TRBJ2-7,TGTGCCAGCAGCTTGGGCCAGGAGGTCTACGAGCAGTACTTC,CASSLGQEVYEQYF
.,TRBV15,.,TRBJ1-5,TGTGCCACCAGCAGAGATATGGGGGGGCAGGCTCGAGCACACCAGCATTTT,CATSRDMGGQARAHQHF
TRBD1,TRBV6-5,.,TRBJ2-5,TGTGCCAGCAGTACATACAGGGGCCAAGAGACCCAGTACTTC,CASSTYRGQETQYF
.,TRBV7-2,.,TRBJ2-5,TGTGCCACCACACCGGCGGGGGCCCAAGAGACCCAGTACTTC,CATTPAGAQETQYF
.,TRBV9,few,TRBJ2-1,TGTGCCAGCAGCTCCCCAGGGACCTACAATGAGCAGTTCTTC,CASSSPGTYNEQFF
.,TRBV7-7,.,TRBJ2-7,TGTGCCAGCAGCCCTCCTGTGGGGACAGCAGGGGGGTACGAGCAGTACTTC,CASSPPVGTAGGYEQYF
TRBD1,TRBV15,.,TRBJ1-2,TGTGCCACCAGCAGAGCTGCCTACGGACAGGGGTTTAACTATGGCTACACCTTC,CATSRAAYGQGFNYGYTF
.,TRBV30,few,TRBJ1-2,TGTGCCTGGAGAAGGGGTGTAGGTGGCTACACCTTC,CAWRRGVGGYTF
.,TRBV19,few,TRBJ2-1,TGTGCCAGTAGTATAAGGGGATCGGACAATGAGCAGTTCTTC,CASSIRGSDNEQFF
.,TRBV29-1,few,TRBJ1-2,TGCAGCGTTGATTCGGGGGCTAACTATGGCTACACCTTC,CSVDSGANYGYTF
.,TRBV27,.,TRBJ1-6,TGTGCCAGCAGTTTATTGATGGACAAAAGCTCCTATAATTCACCCCTCCACTTT,CASSLLMDKSSYNSPLHF
.,TRBV7-2,.,TRBJ2-7,TGTGCCAGCAGCCAGGGGTCTAGTCGACCCGCCGAGCAGTACTTC,CASSQGSSRPAEQYF
TRBD1,TRBV5-1,few,TRBJ1-5,TGCGCCAGCAGCTTGGGGGGACAGGCGAATCAGCCCCAGCATTTT,CASSLGGQANQPQHF
TRBD2,TRBV7-9,many,TRBJ2-3,TGTGCCAGCAGCTCTAGCGGGGGCACAGATACGCAGTATTTT,CASSSSGGTDTQYF
.,TRBV5-1,.,TRBJ2-2,TGCGCCAGCAGCTGGACAGTTACCGGGGAGCTGTTTTTT,CASSWTVTGELFF
.,TRBV4-1,.,TRBJ1-2,TGCGCCAGCAGCCAAGATCATACAGGCTATGGCTACACCTTC,CASSQDHTGYGYTF
TRBD2,TRBV6-5,.,TRBJ2-5,TGTGCCAGCAGTCCGGGGGGGCGGACCCAGTACTTC,CASSPGGRTQYF
TRBD2,TRBV2,few,TRBJ2-5,TGTGCCAGCACACTAGCGGGGGGGCCAGGCCAAGAGACCCAGTACTTC,CASTLAGGPGQETQYF
TRBD1,TRBV6-5,few,TRBJ1-1,TGTGCCAGCAGAGAGGGACAGGATAAAGCTTTCTTT,CASREGQDKAFF
TRBD2,TRBV4-2,few,TRBJ2-7,TGTGCCAGCAGCCTGAGCGGGGGGTCTAGCTCCTACGAGCAGTACTTC,CASSLSGGSSSYEQYF
TRBD1,TRBV7-2,.,TRBJ1-3,TGTGCCAGCAGCCCCAGGGGGGTAGGAAACACCATATATTTT,CASSPRGVGNTIYF
.,TRBV28,many,TRBJ2-7,TGTGCCAGCAGTTTAGCCGGGGGCTACGAGCAGTACTTC,CASSLAGGYEQYF
TRBD1,TRBV5-1,few,TRBJ1-2,TGCGCCAGCAGCGGTAGGGGGCAGAACTATGGCTACACCTTC,CASSGRGQNYGYTF
TRBD1,TRBV19,many,TRBJ1-4,TGTGCCAGTAAAGTTGGGACAGGGAATGAAAAACTGTTTTTT,CASKVGTGNEKLFF
TRBD1,TRBV5-1,.,TRBJ2-4,TGCGCCAGCAGCCCGGGACAGAATATAGCCAAAAACATTCAGTACTTC,CASSPGQNIAKNIQYF
.,TRBV7-7,.,TRBJ2-5,TGTGCCAGCAGCAGGGGGAACCAAGAGACCCAGTACTTC,CASSRGNQETQYF
.,TRBV10-2,.,TRBJ1-2,TGCGCCAGCAGTGAGAGGGCAGGGGCTGTGCATGGCTACACCTTC,CASSERAGAVHGYTF
.,TRBV19,few,TRBJ1-1,TGTGCCAGTAGTACCGGACAGAACACTGAAGCTTTCTTT,CASSTGQNTEAFF
TRBD2,TRBV9,few,TRBJ2-7,TGTGCCAGCAGCGAGGGGGTAGGGACTAGTCGATACTACGAGCAGTACTTC,CASSEGVGTSRYYEQYF
TRBD1,TRBV2,.,TRBJ1-6,TGTGCCCGGCGACAGGGGCCCTCCCATAATTCACCCCTCCACTTT,CARRQGPSHNSPLHF
.,TRBV25-1,few,TRBJ2-5,TGTGCCAGCAGTGAAATGGGGTCGGAGGCCCAGTACTTC,CASSEMGSEAQYF
.,TRBV14,.,TRBJ1-2,TGTGCCAGCAGCTACTCCGGGACAGGCTACACCTTC,CASSYSGTGYTF
TRBD1,TRBV5-1,.,TRBJ2-2,TGCGCCAGCAGCAAGGGACAGTCTTGGGCCGGGGAGCTGTTTTTT,CASSKGQSWAGELFF
TRBD1,TRBV9,.,TRBJ2-3,TGTGCCAGCAGCGCAAAGACAGGGATCGCAGATACGCAGTATTTT,CASSAKTGIADTQYF